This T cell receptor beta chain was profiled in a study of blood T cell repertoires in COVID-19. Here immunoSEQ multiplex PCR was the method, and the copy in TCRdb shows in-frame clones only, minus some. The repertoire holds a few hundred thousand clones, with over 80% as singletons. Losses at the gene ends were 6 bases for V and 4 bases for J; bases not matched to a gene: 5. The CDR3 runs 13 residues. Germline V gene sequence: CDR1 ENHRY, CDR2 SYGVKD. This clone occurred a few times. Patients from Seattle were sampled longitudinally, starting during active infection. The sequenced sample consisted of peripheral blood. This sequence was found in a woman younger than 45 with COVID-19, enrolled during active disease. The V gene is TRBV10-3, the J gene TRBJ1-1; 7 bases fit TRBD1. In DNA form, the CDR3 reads TGTGCCATCAGGGGACAGTCAGGCACTGAAGCTTTCTTT. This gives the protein CAIRGQSGTEAFF.